This entry concerns a single T cell receptor (beta chain). These data are taken from a study of blood T cell repertoires in COVID-19. The germline gives CDR1 SGHNT, CDR2 YYREEE (reference sequence). V lost 2 bases, J lost 4 bases, and 5 bases stayed unmatched. This CDR3 has 15 residues. The table came from immunoSEQ multiplex PCR; TCRdb's copy has only in-frame clones and leaves some out. The sample includes a few hundred thousand clones, just under 90% of them seen just once. This chain links TRBV5-4 with TRBJ1-4, with 7 bases that match TRBD1. The specimen was PBMCs or T cells enriched from blood (not recorded which). This receptor was taken from a woman in her forties or fifties who had been exposed to COVID-19. CDR3 residues: CASSFRQGDNEKLFF. The CDR3 region has the DNA TGTGCCAGCAGCTTCAGACAGGGAGATAATGAAAAACTGTTTTTT.